The clone carrying this T cell receptor beta chain was found a few times. The data belong to a study of blood T cells in healthy people across ages. About 10 milliliters of peripheral blood were drawn from each donor into EDTA-treated tubes. Germline CDR1 and CDR2: SQVTM and ANQGSEA. V trimming: 5 bases; J trimming: 5 bases; junction bases outside the gene matches: 6. The CDR3 loop spans 14 amino acids. The second PCR ran 7 to 11 cycles with a sample-barcoded 5' primer and J-beta primers. TCRdb itself ran the 5' RACE reads through MiXCR, one entry per CDR3 protein. This table has approximately 1.5 million distinct CDR3 sequences, approximately 42% appearing once.

The rearrangement uses TRBV29-1 and TRBJ2-1; TRBD2 agrees at 10 bases. Input material: blood. This sequence was found in a woman between 18 and 29 years old in good health. CDR3 amino acids: CSVLETSGNNEQFF. CDR3 bases: TGCAGCGTTCTGGAAACTAGCGGGAACAATGAGCAGTTCTTC.